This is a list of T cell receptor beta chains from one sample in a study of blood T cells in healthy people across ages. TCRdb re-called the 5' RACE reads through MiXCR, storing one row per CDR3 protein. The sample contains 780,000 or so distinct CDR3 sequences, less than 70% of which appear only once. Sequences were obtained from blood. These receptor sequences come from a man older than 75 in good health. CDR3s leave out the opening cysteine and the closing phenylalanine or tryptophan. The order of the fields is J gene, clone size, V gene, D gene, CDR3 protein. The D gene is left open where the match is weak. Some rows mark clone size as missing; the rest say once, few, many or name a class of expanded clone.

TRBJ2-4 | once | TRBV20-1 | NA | SARDARGAKNIQY
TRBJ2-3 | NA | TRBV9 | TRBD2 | ASSGGTSGLPSNTQY
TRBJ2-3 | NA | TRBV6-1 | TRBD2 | ASRNLAGGPDTQY
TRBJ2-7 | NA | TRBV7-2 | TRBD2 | ASSQSGTSGRVGYEQY
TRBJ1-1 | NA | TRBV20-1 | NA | SASGSSTEAF
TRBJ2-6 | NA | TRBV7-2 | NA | ASSSRQVYLPSGANVLT
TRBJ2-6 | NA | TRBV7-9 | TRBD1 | ASSISGTGHSGANVLT
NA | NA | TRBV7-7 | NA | ASSYDTASNDYEQY
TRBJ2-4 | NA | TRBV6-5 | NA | ASSYMGSKNIQY
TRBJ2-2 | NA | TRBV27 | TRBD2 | ASRRLGGGAGELF
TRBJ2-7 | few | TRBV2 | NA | ASRRGIPGRGYEQY
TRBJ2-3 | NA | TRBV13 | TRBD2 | ASSARLAGGNTDTQY
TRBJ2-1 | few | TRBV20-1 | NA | SAPGITNEQF
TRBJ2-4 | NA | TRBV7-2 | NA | ASSLQVAKNIQY
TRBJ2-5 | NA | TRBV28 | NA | ASSLYSGGDTGETQY
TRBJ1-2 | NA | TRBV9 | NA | ASSLNLGGRGYT
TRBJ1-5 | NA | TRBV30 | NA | AWSVPQGSKQPQH
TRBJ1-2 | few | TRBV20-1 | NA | SAKTRQTGYT
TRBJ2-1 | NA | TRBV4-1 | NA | ASSHLLVGSYNEQF
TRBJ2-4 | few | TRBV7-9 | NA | ASSSPEGQDIQY
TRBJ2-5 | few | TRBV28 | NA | ASSLAGEGQETQY
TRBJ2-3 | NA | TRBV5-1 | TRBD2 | ASSLVLAGVGDTQY
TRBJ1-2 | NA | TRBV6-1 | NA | ASGEATLGAWGYT
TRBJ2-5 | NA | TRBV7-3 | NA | ASSQSGTKETQY
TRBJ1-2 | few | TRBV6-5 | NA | ASSYLTRNYGYT
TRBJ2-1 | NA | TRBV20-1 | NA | STRGGRGNNEQF
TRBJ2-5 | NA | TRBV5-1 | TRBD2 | ASSFWLAGEGGGETQY
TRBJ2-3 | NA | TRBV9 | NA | ASSVEFQGLSTDTQY
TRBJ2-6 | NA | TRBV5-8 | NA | ASSQDRTSGANVLT
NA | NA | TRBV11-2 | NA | ASSTGVTGETQY
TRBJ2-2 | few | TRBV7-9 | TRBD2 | ASSLASGSKTGELF
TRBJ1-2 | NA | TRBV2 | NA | ASSEVTGANYGYT
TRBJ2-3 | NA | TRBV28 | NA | ASSLGGSTGADTQY
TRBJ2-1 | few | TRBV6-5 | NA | ASSYWSGANGEQF
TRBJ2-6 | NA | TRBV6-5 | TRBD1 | ASRSRGRGANVLT
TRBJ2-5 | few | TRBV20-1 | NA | SAPWQGRETQY